This is a list of T cell receptor beta chains from one sample in a study of patients and donors after allogeneic stem cell transplantation. In TCRdb, the RT-PCR reads were re-called with MiXCR into one record per CDR3 protein. The sample contains around 82,000 distinct CDR3 sequences, around 5% of which appear only once. The specimen sequenced was blood, either unsorted or a sorted T cell fraction (not recorded which). These receptors all come from a human donor who was either an allogeneic HSCT recipient or a stem cell or donor lymphocyte infusion donor (not recorded which). It is not recorded whose cells these are; they may come from a transplant donor. Each CDR3 is given with its conserved first and last residue. Fields, in order: D gene, V gene, J gene, CDR3 length, clone size, CDR3 DNA, CDR3 protein. A D gene is named only where the DNA matches it firmly. Not every row has a clone size; where given, it reads once, few, many or a size class.

D gene: NA; V gene: TRBV20-1; J gene: TRBJ1-5; CDR3 length: 12; clone size: few; CDR3 DNA: TGCAGTGCCGGACAGATCAATCAGCCCCAGCATTTT; CDR3 protein: CSAGQINQPQHF
D gene: TRBD1; V gene: TRBV6-2/TRBV6-3; J gene: TRBJ1-1; CDR3 length: 18; clone size: many; CDR3 DNA: TGTGCCAGCAGTGCGACCACCCCGGGACAGAGACTGAACACTGAAGCTTTCTTT; CDR3 protein: CASSATTPGQRLNTEAFF
D gene: TRBD2; V gene: TRBV4-2; J gene: TRBJ2-1; CDR3 length: 17; clone size: many; CDR3 DNA: TGTGCCAGCAGCCAAGCCGGTAGCGGGGGGGCTTACAATGAGCAGTTCTTC; CDR3 protein: CASSQAGSGGAYNEQFF
D gene: TRBD2; V gene: TRBV7-9; J gene: TRBJ2-5; CDR3 length: 15; clone size: few; CDR3 DNA: TGTGCCAGCAGCTTGGGAAACGGGGGGCAAGAGACCCAGTACTTC; CDR3 protein: CASSLGNGGQETQYF
D gene: NA; V gene: TRBV20-1; J gene: TRBJ1-4; CDR3 length: 14; clone size: many; CDR3 DNA: TGCAGTGCTAGATCCCCGACAACTAATGAAAAACTGTTTTTT; CDR3 protein: CSARSPTTNEKLFF
D gene: NA; V gene: TRBV6-1; J gene: TRBJ1-1; CDR3 length: 17; clone size: few; CDR3 DNA: TGTGCCAGCAGTGTTAACCGCCTGAGACAGGTGAACACTGAAGCTTTCTTT; CDR3 protein: CASSVNRLRQVNTEAFF
D gene: TRBD1; V gene: TRBV9; J gene: TRBJ2-1; CDR3 length: 14; clone size: many; CDR3 DNA: TGTGCCAGCAGCGTAGACAGGGGGCGTAATGAGCAGTTCTTC; CDR3 protein: CASSVDRGRNEQFF
D gene: NA; V gene: TRBV6-1; J gene: TRBJ2-4; CDR3 length: 15; clone size: many; CDR3 DNA: TGTGCCAGCAGTGAAGTCAACAGGGGACTCGACATTCAGTACTTC; CDR3 protein: CASSEVNRGLDIQYF
D gene: NA; V gene: TRBV24-1; J gene: TRBJ2-3; CDR3 length: 16; clone size: many; CDR3 DNA: TGTGCCACCAGTGATGGAATAGGGGGACACACAGATACGCAGTATTTT; CDR3 protein: CATSDGIGGHTDTQYF
D gene: TRBD1; V gene: TRBV2; J gene: TRBJ1-1; CDR3 length: 15; clone size: NA; CDR3 DNA: TGTGCCAGCAGTAGCTCCGGGACAGGGGGCCCTGAAGCTTTCTTT; CDR3 protein: CASSSSGTGGPEAFF
D gene: TRBD1; V gene: TRBV20-1; J gene: TRBJ1-2; CDR3 length: 15; clone size: many; CDR3 DNA: TGCAGTGCACAACCAAGACAGGGACTGAACTATGGCTACACCTTC; CDR3 protein: CSAQPRQGLNYGYTF
D gene: NA; V gene: TRBV6-1; J gene: TRBJ1-2; CDR3 length: 14; clone size: many; CDR3 DNA: TGTGCCAGCAGCCAAGGGGGTGTCCCCTCCGGCTACACCTTC; CDR3 protein: CASSQGGVPSGYTF
D gene: NA; V gene: TRBV4-1; J gene: TRBJ1-1; CDR3 length: 14; clone size: many; CDR3 DNA: TGCGCCAGCAGCCAAGCCTTCGTAAACACTGAAGCTTTCTTT; CDR3 protein: CASSQAFVNTEAFF
D gene: NA; V gene: TRBV20-1; J gene: TRBJ2-3; CDR3 length: 13; clone size: many; CDR3 DNA: TGCAGTGCCACCGGACCCATCCCAGATACGCAGTATTTT; CDR3 protein: CSATGPIPDTQYF
D gene: NA; V gene: TRBV5-1; J gene: TRBJ2-1; CDR3 length: 12; clone size: few; CDR3 DNA: TGCGCCAGCAGCTCCGACTACAATGAGCAGTTCTTC; CDR3 protein: CASSSDYNEQFF
D gene: NA; V gene: TRBV7-6; J gene: TRBJ2-3; CDR3 length: 15; clone size: many; CDR3 DNA: TGTGCCAGCAGCGTCGACCCGATTCTCACAGATACGCAGTATTTT; CDR3 protein: CASSVDPILTDTQYF
D gene: NA; V gene: TRBV7-9; J gene: TRBJ1-4; CDR3 length: 17; clone size: many; CDR3 DNA: TGTGCCAGCAGCTTAGCCTACGGGCGGCCCGCCAAGGAAAAACTGTTTTTT; CDR3 protein: CASSLAYGRPAKEKLFF
D gene: NA; V gene: TRBV20-1; J gene: TRBJ2-5; CDR3 length: 14; clone size: many; CDR3 DNA: TGCAGTGCTGAAGAGGGAAGGATTGGGGAGACCCAGTACTTC; CDR3 protein: CSAEEGRIGETQYF
D gene: NA; V gene: TRBV9; J gene: TRBJ2-1; CDR3 length: 17; clone size: NA; CDR3 DNA: TGTGCCAGCAGCGTAGGCGTAGCGATTTATACCCTCAATGAGCAGTTCTTC; CDR3 protein: CASSVGVAIYTLNEQFF
D gene: NA; V gene: TRBV9; J gene: TRBJ2-3; CDR3 length: 14; clone size: many; CDR3 DNA: TGTGCCAGCAGCGTAGTTCCAGAGATAGATACGCAGTATTTT; CDR3 protein: CASSVVPEIDTQYF
D gene: NA; V gene: TRBV6-5; J gene: TRBJ2-1; CDR3 length: 12; clone size: NA; CDR3 DNA: TGTGCCAGCAGTTACTCTGGAAATGAGCAGTTCTTC; CDR3 protein: CASSYSGNEQFF
D gene: TRBD1; V gene: TRBV10-3; J gene: TRBJ1-1; CDR3 length: 14; clone size: NA; CDR3 DNA: TGTGCCATCAGCCTGACAGGGGGCAACACTGAAGCTTTCTTT; CDR3 protein: CAISLTGGNTEAFF
D gene: TRBD2; V gene: TRBV6-1; J gene: TRBJ2-5; CDR3 length: 14; clone size: NA; CDR3 DNA: TGTGCCAGCAGGATCAGCGGGGCTATGGAGACCCAGTACTTC; CDR3 protein: CASRISGAMETQYF
D gene: NA; V gene: TRBV24-1; J gene: TRBJ2-1; CDR3 length: 13; clone size: many; CDR3 DNA: TGTGCCACCAGTGATACGGAACCCAATGAGCAGTTCTTC; CDR3 protein: CATSDTEPNEQFF
D gene: TRBD1; V gene: TRBV27; J gene: TRBJ2-1; CDR3 length: 19; clone size: many; CDR3 DNA: TGTGCCAGCTCCTTAAGATCGGTCCCCGGGACAGGGGATAACAATGAGCAGTTCTTC; CDR3 protein: CASSLRSVPGTGDNNEQFF
D gene: TRBD2; V gene: TRBV20-1; J gene: TRBJ2-1; CDR3 length: 15; clone size: NA; CDR3 DNA: TGCAGTGCTAGAGGGACTAGCGGAAACTACAATGAGCAGTTCTTC; CDR3 protein: CSARGTSGNYNEQFF
D gene: NA; V gene: TRBV20-1; J gene: TRBJ1-2; CDR3 length: 14; clone size: many; CDR3 DNA: TGCAGTGCTGGAGGGACGAAAGCTAACTATGGCTACACCTTC; CDR3 protein: CSAGGTKANYGYTF
D gene: TRBD2; V gene: TRBV20-1; J gene: TRBJ2-3; CDR3 length: 14; clone size: NA; CDR3 DNA: TGCAGTGCTGAATCGGGGGGGCGAACAGATACGCAGTATTTT; CDR3 protein: CSAESGGRTDTQYF
D gene: NA; V gene: TRBV20-1; J gene: TRBJ1-1; CDR3 length: 15; clone size: many; CDR3 DNA: TGCAGTGCTAGATCGCCAGGGGTTAGGGACACTGAAGCTTTCTTT; CDR3 protein: CSARSPGVRDTEAFF
D gene: TRBD1; V gene: TRBV7-2; J gene: TRBJ1-6; CDR3 length: 15; clone size: many; CDR3 DNA: TGTGCCAGCAGCACCCATAGACAGGGGGGATCACCCCTCCACTTT; CDR3 protein: CASSTHRQGGSPLHF
D gene: TRBD1; V gene: TRBV5-1; J gene: TRBJ1-1; CDR3 length: 14; clone size: many; CDR3 DNA: TGCGCCAGCAGCCCTGGGGACAGACACTCTGAAGCTTTCTTT; CDR3 protein: CASSPGDRHSEAFF
D gene: TRBD1; V gene: TRBV3-1; J gene: TRBJ2-7; CDR3 length: 12; clone size: many; CDR3 DNA: TGTGCCAGCAGCCAGACAGGGCGCGAGCAGTACTTC; CDR3 protein: CASSQTGREQYF
D gene: NA; V gene: TRBV2; J gene: TRBJ2-7; CDR3 length: 12; clone size: many; CDR3 DNA: TGTGCCAGCAAGAACAGTGGCTACGAGCAGTACTTC; CDR3 protein: CASKNSGYEQYF
D gene: NA; V gene: TRBV6-1; J gene: TRBJ1-1; CDR3 length: 15; clone size: many; CDR3 DNA: TGTGCCAGCAGTCCCGGACGGTCGCTGCGGACTGAAGCTTTCTTT; CDR3 protein: CASSPGRSLRTEAFF
D gene: NA; V gene: TRBV27; J gene: TRBJ2-2; CDR3 length: 13; clone size: few; CDR3 DNA: TGTGCCAGCAGTTTTCGTAGCACCGGGGAGCTGTTTTTT; CDR3 protein: CASSFRSTGELFF
D gene: NA; V gene: TRBV5-1; J gene: TRBJ2-7; CDR3 length: 15; clone size: many; CDR3 DNA: TGCGCCAGCAGCCCCCGGCAGGGCAGCTCCTACGAGCAGTACTTC; CDR3 protein: CASSPRQGSSYEQYF
D gene: NA; V gene: TRBV6-4; J gene: TRBJ1-1; CDR3 length: 13; clone size: many; CDR3 DNA: TGTGCCAGCAGTCTAACAGGGAACACTGAAGCTTTCTTT; CDR3 protein: CASSLTGNTEAFF